A selection of T cell receptor beta chains follows, all from one sample in a study of blood T cell repertoires in COVID-19. Sequencing was performed with immunoSEQ multiplex PCR; in TCRdb, only in-frame clones are kept and a portion is missing. Among roughly 230,000 clones listed, roughly four fifths were seen once. Sample: peripheral blood. The receptors originated from a woman aged 45-65 years with acute or convalescent COVID-19. The CDR3 runs from the conserved cysteine through the conserved F or W.

V gene	J gene	CDR3 protein
TRBV2	TRBJ2-7	CASRFRQGESYEQYF
TRBV2	TRBJ2-7	CASSEILYEQYF
TRBV19	TRBJ1-4	CASSMLWRGEKLFF
TRBV4-1	TRBJ2-4	CASSQVGLAKNIQYF
TRBV3-1/TRBV3-2	TRBJ1-1	CASSLRDRGGEAFF
TRBV5-4	TRBJ2-5	CASSLVGTGAETQYF
TRBV10-3	TRBJ2-7	CAISDTSGRGGEQYF
TRBV24-1	TRBJ2-5	CATSDLLTQYF
TRBV27	TRBJ1-1	CASSRWTARAMNTEAFF
TRBV2	TRBJ1-4	CASRYASNEKLFF
TRBV5-1	TRBJ1-6	CASSLDRLNSPLHF
TRBV10-3	TRBJ1-1	CATQGQDLMNTEAFF
TRBV7-6	TRBJ2-3	CASSLRGGITDTQYF
TRBV10-2	TRBJ2-3	CASSLTGEERSDTQYF
TRBV6-1	TRBJ2-1	CASSETRGHNEQFF
TRBV5-6	TRBJ2-1	CASSLGQGMYNEQFF
TRBV28	TRBJ2-2	CASSLYGAAGELFF
TRBV29-1	TRBJ2-4	CSVGGFSVEGKNIQYF
TRBV7-9	TRBJ1-1	CASSLDTGVVAFF
TRBV7-9	TRBJ2-2	CASSDRGRSNTGELFF
TRBV19	TRBJ1-5	CASSIGRGRVQPQHF
TRBV3-1/TRBV3-2	TRBJ1-6	CASSQEGLINSPLHF
TRBV12-3/TRBV12-4	TRBJ2-3	CASTLSGNTQYF
TRBV6-5	TRBJ2-3	CASSYSSGTSTDTQYF
TRBV19	TRBJ2-7	CASSYGSSYEQYF
TRBV27	TRBJ1-2	CASTGTGEGGYTF
TRBV2	TRBJ2-5	CASRTRSGGAQETQYF
TRBV28	TRBJ1-6	CASRGQGNNSPLHF
TRBV14	TRBJ2-1	CASSQASAYNEQFF
TRBV5-4	TRBJ1-2	CASSSDRGRGYTF
TRBV5-1	TRBJ1-4	CASSRNGGGANEKLFF
TRBV10-3	TRBJ2-7	CAISESGRTYEQYF
TRBV5-1	TRBJ1-4	CASSSRDTSTNEKLFF
TRBV2	TRBJ1-5	CASMTDSNQPQHF
TRBV11-3	TRBJ1-3	CASSFNSGNTIYF
TRBV2	TRBJ2-7	CASSEYTELPQYF
TRBV7-8	TRBJ2-7	CASSKDRDRDYEQYF
TRBV7-8	TRBJ2-5	CASSSTWGRQETQYF
TRBV6-5	TRBJ1-4	CASSNDRRNEKLFF
TRBV5-1	TRBJ2-7	CASSLGLAGALKEQYF
TRBV28	TRBJ1-5	CASSFVHRGGSNQPQHF
TRBV30	TRBJ2-7	CAWSVGAVYEQYF
TRBV6-1	TRBJ1-4	CASSELRVTNEKLFF
TRBV11-2	TRBJ1-1	CASSPLYEAFF
TRBV19	TRBJ2-5	CASSPGLAGGLKYF
TRBV5-4	TRBJ2-7	CASSSTGAGEQYF
TRBV7-6	TRBJ1-5	CASSFKTGDSNQPQHF
TRBV19	TRBJ2-5	CASRTSGGPETQYF
TRBV19	TRBJ2-7	CASSPGTSGSVSSEQYF
TRBV28	TRBJ2-7	CASSLTQLTYEQYF